What follows are 14 T cell receptor beta chains derived from one specimen sequenced in a study of T-cell memory formation after mild COVID-19. One entry per CDR3 protein results from TCRdb running MiXCR on the 5' RACE reads. This table holds about 150,000 distinct CDR3 sequences, roughly 15% found once. The sequenced sample was PBMCs or a T cell subset sorted from them (not recorded which). The receptors were gathered from an adult woman who had mild COVID-19 (a few samples of this study predate the infection). Cell type and time point are not known.

This chain joins TRBV12-3 or TRBV12-4 and TRBJ2-1; tentative D call: TRBD2 (7 bases). The length of the CDR3 is 16 residues. V gave up 6 bases and J gave up 4 bases, with 19 bases separating them. CDR3 region: CASSPRGASLYNEQFF. The CDR3 bases are TGTGCCAGCAGCCCACGGGGGGCCAGCCTATACAATGAGCAGTTCTTC.

This chain joins TRBV11-2 and TRBJ2-1, with TRBD2 as a possible D gene (6 bases). The length of the CDR3 is 13 residues. Trimming shortened V by 6 bases and J by 7 bases, and 13 bases separated the two germline ends. The V gene's germline CDR1 is SGHAT and CDR2 FQNNGV. The CDR3 nucleotides read TGTGCCAGCAGTTCCGGGGGAAGGAATGAGCAGTTCTTC. Translating gives CASSSGGRNEQFF.

This clonotype was recorded a few times. The genes are TRBV20-1 and TRBJ2-3, with D perhaps TRBD2 (6 bases). Germline-derived CDR1 and CDR2 are DFQATT and SNEGSKA (reference sequence). CDR3 length: 17 residues. Trimming took 2 bases from V and 2 from J, leaving 20 bases between them. This CDR3 is CSARISLGRGVTDTQYF. The CDR3 nucleotides read TGCAGTGCTAGAATCTCCCTGGGGCGGGGAGTCACAGATACGCAGTATTTT.

In this sample, this clonotype turned up many times. The chain uses TRBV5-6 and TRBJ2-1; 8 bases line up with TRBD1. With V trimmed by 2 bases and J by 8 bases, 9 bases remained unmatched. The germline V gene has CDR1 SGHDT and CDR2 YYEEEE. This CDR3 is 15 amino acids long. The CDR3 region is CASSFRTGLMDEQFF. The CDR3 region has the DNA TGTGCCAGCAGCTTCCGGACAGGGTTAATGGATGAGCAGTTCTTC.

This clonotype was observed at least ten times. The chain carries TRBV19 and TRBJ1-5, with a weak D call TRBD1 (6 bases). Germline V gene sequence: CDR1 LNHDA, CDR2 SQIVND (reference sequence). This CDR3 has 17 amino acids. Deletions cut 3 bases from V and 0 bases from J, with 15 bases between. The CDR3 region is CASSIRGTFYSNQPQHF. The CDR3 nucleotides read TGTGCCAGTAGTATTAGGGGGACCTTTTATAGCAATCAGCCCCAGCATTTT. The full variable domain, with the rest looked up from reference TRBV19 and TRBJ1-5, is DGGITQSPKYLFRKEGQNVTLSCEQNLNHDAMYWYRQDPGQGLRLIYYSQIVNDFQKGDIAEGYSVSREKKESFPLTVTSAQKNPTAFYLCASSIRGTFYSNQPQHFGDGTRLSIL.

This clonotype was counted only a few times. This chain connects TRBV9 to TRBJ2-3, with 8 bases matching TRBD2. Germline V gene lookup returns CDR1 SGDLS and CDR2 YYNGEE. Trimming took 4 bases from V and 0 from J; bases not matched to a gene: 16. This CDR3 comprises 19 residues. This CDR3 is CASSPRVAGLRYSTDTQYF. The DNA of the CDR3 is TGTGCCAGCAGCCCCCGCGTAGCGGGGTTACGTTATAGCACAGATACGCAGTATTTT.

V and J are TRBV4-3 and TRBJ2-1, with 9 bases lining up with TRBD2. CDR3 length equals 18 residues. V shed 4 bases and J 9 bases; nucleotides not matched to a gene: 19. The germline CDR1 and CDR2 sequences are LGHNA and YSLEER. The CDR3 here is CASSPHGGSRGGRVEQFF. DNA for the CDR3: TGCGCCAGCAGCCCCCATGGAGGGTCGCGGGGGGGCCGGGTTGAGCAGTTCTTC.

This clonotype was seen a handful of times. The V gene is TRBV6-5, the J gene TRBJ2-1; 9 bases match TRBD1. Germline values: CDR1 MNHEY, CDR2 SVGAGI. J lost 0 bases, V lost 7 bases, and 7 bases had no gene match. The CDR3 is 16 amino acids. CDR3 region: CASTHGTGSSYNEQFF. Written as DNA, the CDR3 is TGTGCCAGCACCCATGGGACAGGGAGCTCCTACAATGAGCAGTTCTTC.

A few counts support this clonotype. The V and J genes are TRBV12-3 or TRBV12-4 and TRBJ2-1; TRBD1 matches at 7 bases. The CDR3 totals 13 residues. The trim removed 7 bases at V and 12 bases at J, leaving 12 bases unmatched. CDR3 nucleotide sequence: TGTGCCAGCATCCGGGACAGTGTACCCGGGCAGTTCTTC. It is translated as CASIRDSVPGQFF.

In this sample, this clonotype turned up a few times. The genes are TRBV5-1 and TRBJ1-2, with D possibly matching TRBD1 (6 bases). Trimming took off 0 bases at V and 6 bases at J, with 15 bases between the two ends. Germline assignment: CDR1 SGHRS and CDR2 YFSETQ. This CDR3 has 15 amino acids. CDR3 sequence: CASSLDRVEMDGYTF. In DNA, the CDR3 is TGCGCCAGCAGCTTGGACAGGGTGGAAATGGATGGCTACACCTTC.

The gene calls are TRBV3-1 and TRBJ2-3; no definite D call. Germline V CDR1 and CDR2: LGHDT, YNNKEL (reference sequence). The CDR3 extends over 13 amino acids. Trimming took 4 bases from V and 5 from J, leaving 10 bases between them. CDR3 residues: CASSRWAQDTQYF. DNA of the CDR3: TGTGCCAGCAGCCGGTGGGCCCAAGATACGCAGTATTTT.

The genes are TRBV19 and TRBJ1-1; 8 bases fit TRBD1. Germline V lookup: CDR1 LNHDA, CDR2 SQIVND (reference sequence). Trimming removed 3 bases from V and 3 bases from J; junction bases left unmatched: 9. The CDR3 extends over 16 amino acids. CDR3 region: CASSIRATGGDTEAFF. The CDR3 DNA is TGTGCCAGTAGTATTCGAGCCACAGGGGGGGACACTGAAGCTTTCTTT.

Only one count was recorded for this clonotype. V gene TRBV6-6 combines with J gene TRBJ1-5; D is possibly TRBD1 (6 bases). The CDR3 has 14 residues. Germline CDR1 MNHNY, CDR2 SVGAGI (reference sequence). V was trimmed by 2 bases and J by 2 bases, leaving 7 bases between them. The CDR3 protein is CASSYRGGNQPQHF. DNA for the CDR3: TGTGCCAGCAGTTACAGGGGGGGCAATCAGCCCCAGCATTTT.

The chain uses TRBV24-1 and TRBJ2-5; D is possibly TRBD1 (6 bases). The CDR3 has 15 residues. Trimming shortened V by 3 bases and J by 4 bases, and 14 bases separated the two germline ends. Germline V gives CDR1 KGHDR, CDR2 SFDVKD. The CDR3 DNA reads TGTGCCACCAGTGATGCCGGGGACATCGGAGAGACCCAGTACTTC. Protein sequence: CATSDAGDIGETQYF.